Sequencing of this TCR beta chain was carried out in a study of blood T cell repertoires in COVID-19. Turning to the study itself: The United States, Italy and Spain provided the acute and convalescent COVID-19 samples.

Seattle patients were enrolled while actively infected and followed longitudinally. This CDR3 has 14 residues. With 5 bases removed from V and 3 bases from J, the gap between germline ends came to 12 bases. The germline V gene encodes CDR1 MDHEN and CDR2 SYDVKM. This clone was detected once. Profiling relied on immunoSEQ multiplex PCR, and the TCRdb table lists in-frame clones only, not all of them. In the table there are over 150,000 clones, approximately 88% of which are singletons. The chain carries TRBV28 and TRBJ2-3, with D possibly being TRBD1 (6 bases). Specimen: peripheral blood. This clonotype originated in a woman aged 40 to 50 with COVID-19, enrolled during active disease. The CDR3 DNA reads TGTGCCAGCAGTCCAGGGGTGAGGACAGATACGCAGTATTTT. This sequence encodes CASSPGVRTDTQYF.